This T cell receptor beta chain was recorded in a study of human T cells and chemical hapten exposure. About the research overall: Reading of the patch tests, which applied 0.01% DPC to the upper back, occurred at 6 days. Whole-study findings and limits: Those TCRs sitting above 1 in 1000 frequency stayed the same with DPC sensitization. The formation of large CDR3 similarity clusters by expanded TCRs significantly exceeded that of controls.

TCRdb ran MiXCR on the RACE reads and lists one entry per CDR3 protein. The data contain over 70,000 distinct CDR3 sequences, roughly 12% of them singletons. The time point denotes: patch test 2, 6 weeks after DPC sensitization. Noted treatment: therapeutic diphenylcyclopropenone sensitization with weekly scalp DPC. Samples of blood were obtained prior to the application of each patch test. This clonotype was seen repeatedly, ten times or more. Its matching antigen is unknown. The germline V and J ends were trimmed by 0 bases and 6 bases, with 9 bases remaining between them. The CDR3 sequence is 14 residues long. Germline assignment: CDR1 SGHVS and CDR2 FNYEAQ.

The sequencing here drew on whole blood, taken in connection with sensitization to the hapten diphenylcyclopropenone (DPC). The TCR comes from a young man with alopecia areata. Some clones in this sample may be carry-over from other donors' samples. The chain combines TRBV7-6 with TRBJ2-1; D remains ambiguous. DNA for the CDR3: TGTGCCAGCAGCTTAGCGACCGTCGTCAATGAGCAGTTCTTC. Translated, it gives CASSLATVVNEQFF.